These T cell receptor beta chains were read from a single sample in a study of T cells in localized non-small cell lung cancer. Sequenced by immunoSEQ multiplex PCR; TCRdb stores in-frame clones only, minus some. Of 40,000 to 60,000 clones listed, around 81% are singletons. The source was peripheral blood mononuclear cells, collected before any cancer treatment. These receptors all stem from a man aged 35 to 70 with stage III lung adenocarcinoma. Both conserved end residues are part of each CDR3. A D gene is named only where the DNA matches it firmly. Clone size appears in some rows only: once, few, many, or a class for an expanded clone.

len: 15; d_gene: TRBD2; v_gene: TRBV19; j_gene: TRBJ2-5; abundance: once; CDR3nt: TGTGCCAGTAGTATGATGTTGGGGGGGAAAGAGACCCAGTACTTC; CDR3aa: CASSMMLGGKETQYF
len: 14; d_gene: .; v_gene: TRBV4-1; j_gene: TRBJ2-1; abundance: few; CDR3nt: TGCGCCAGCAGCCAAATATATGCCCGGGAGGAGCAGTTCTTC; CDR3aa: CASSQIYAREEQFF
len: 16; d_gene: .; v_gene: TRBV18; j_gene: TRBJ2-4; abundance: .; CDR3nt: TGTGCCAGCTCACCCTGGGACTCTCCGGCCAAAAACATTCAGTACTTC; CDR3aa: CASSPWDSPAKNIQYF
len: 15; d_gene: .; v_gene: TRBV7-3; j_gene: TRBJ2-3; abundance: .; CDR3nt: TGTGCCAGCAGCTTAAGTCCTGGACCTACAGATACGCAGTATTTT; CDR3aa: CASSLSPGPTDTQYF
len: 14; d_gene: .; v_gene: TRBV7-8; j_gene: TRBJ2-7; abundance: few; CDR3nt: TGTGCCAGCAGCTACTCCGGGACGGCTGGCGAGCAGTACTTC; CDR3aa: CASSYSGTAGEQYF
len: 13; d_gene: .; v_gene: TRBV29-1; j_gene: TRBJ1-2; abundance: few; CDR3nt: TGCAGCGTTGCAGAGAATGTTGGGGCTGGCTACACCTTC; CDR3aa: CSVAENVGAGYTF
len: 13; d_gene: .; v_gene: TRBV27; j_gene: TRBJ1-4; abundance: .; CDR3nt: TGTGCCAGCGGGGGGGCAACTAATGAAAAACTGTTTTTT; CDR3aa: CASGGATNEKLFF
len: 15; d_gene: .; v_gene: TRBV9; j_gene: TRBJ2-3; abundance: .; CDR3nt: TGTGCCAGCAGCGATTTTAGACTAAGCACAGATACGCAGTATTTT; CDR3aa: CASSDFRLSTDTQYF
len: 16; d_gene: .; v_gene: TRBV5-5; j_gene: TRBJ1-4; abundance: .; CDR3nt: TGTGCCAGCAGCGGGGAAAGTCGTACGGGAGATGAAAAACTGTTTTTT; CDR3aa: CASSGESRTGDEKLFF
len: 15; d_gene: TRBD2; v_gene: TRBV5-1; j_gene: TRBJ2-2; abundance: .; CDR3nt: TGCGCCAGCAGCTGGACTAGCGGGAACACCGGGGAGCTGTTTTTT; CDR3aa: CASSWTSGNTGELFF
len: 17; d_gene: TRBD2; v_gene: TRBV11-3; j_gene: TRBJ2-1; abundance: .; CDR3nt: TGTGCCAGCAGCTTAACTCGGGGGGGACCCTCCCGCCGTGAGCAGTTCTTC; CDR3aa: CASSLTRGGPSRREQFF
len: 14; d_gene: .; v_gene: TRBV6-5; j_gene: TRBJ2-1; abundance: .; CDR3nt: TGTGCCAGCAGCCGTGGACTGGGCGTCCATGAGCAGTTCTTC; CDR3aa: CASSRGLGVHEQFF
len: 11; d_gene: .; v_gene: TRBV20-1; j_gene: TRBJ2-7; abundance: .; CDR3nt: TGCAGTATGGGGGTAACCTACGAGCAGTACTTC; CDR3aa: CSMGVTYEQYF
len: 11; d_gene: .; v_gene: TRBV9; j_gene: TRBJ2-1; abundance: few; CDR3nt: TGTGCCAGCAGCGTGGGGGCGGAGCAGTTCTTC; CDR3aa: CASSVGAEQFF
len: 13; d_gene: .; v_gene: TRBV12-2; j_gene: TRBJ2-7; abundance: once; CDR3nt: TGTGCAAGTCGGCACCTCTGCGGAGACGAGCAGTACTTC; CDR3aa: CASRHLCGDEQYF
len: 16; d_gene: TRBD1; v_gene: TRBV5-4; j_gene: TRBJ2-5; abundance: .; CDR3nt: TGTGCCAGCAGCCCGGGGGACAGGACCCTCCAAGAGACCCAGTACTTC; CDR3aa: CASSPGDRTLQETQYF
len: 16; d_gene: TRBD2; v_gene: TRBV18; j_gene: TRBJ2-5; abundance: once; CDR3nt: TGTGCCAGCTCACCACCCGGAAGCGGGGGGCAAGAGACCCAGTACTTC; CDR3aa: CASSPPGSGGQETQYF
len: 14; d_gene: .; v_gene: TRBV11-2; j_gene: TRBJ1-4; abundance: .; CDR3nt: TGTGCCAGCAGCTTTGGACAGTTTAATGAAAAACTGTTTTTT; CDR3aa: CASSFGQFNEKLFF
len: 11; d_gene: .; v_gene: TRBV19; j_gene: TRBJ2-7; abundance: .; CDR3nt: TGTGCCAGTAGTATCGGACACGAGCAGTACTTC; CDR3aa: CASSIGHEQYF
len: 14; d_gene: TRBD1; v_gene: TRBV11-2; j_gene: TRBJ2-7; abundance: .; CDR3nt: TGTGCCAGCAGCTCATGGACGACAGGGAACGAGCAGTACTTC; CDR3aa: CASSSWTTGNEQYF
len: 13; d_gene: .; v_gene: TRBV5-4; j_gene: TRBJ2-7; abundance: few; CDR3nt: TGTGCCAGCAGCCTGATGGGGGCAGGGGAGCAGTACTTC; CDR3aa: CASSLMGAGEQYF
len: 18; d_gene: TRBD1; v_gene: TRBV9; j_gene: TRBJ1-2; abundance: .; CDR3nt: TGTGCCAGCTCTCCCACTTTTACAGGGGGCGGAATTAACTATGGCTACACCTTC; CDR3aa: CASSPTFTGGGINYGYTF
len: 13; d_gene: .; v_gene: TRBV9; j_gene: TRBJ1-2; abundance: .; CDR3nt: TGTGCCAGCAGCGTTGCAGCGAGCTATGGCTACACCTTC; CDR3aa: CASSVAASYGYTF
len: 15; d_gene: .; v_gene: TRBV30; j_gene: TRBJ1-4; abundance: once; CDR3nt: TGTGCCTGCCTACTACTAGGGAGTCCCAATGAAAAACTGTTTTTT; CDR3aa: CACLLLGSPNEKLFF
len: 13; d_gene: .; v_gene: TRBV6-5; j_gene: TRBJ2-7; abundance: .; CDR3nt: TGTGCCAGCGCCCTCACTATTTCGTACGAGCAGTACTTC; CDR3aa: CASALTISYEQYF
len: 15; d_gene: .; v_gene: TRBV6-4; j_gene: TRBJ1-1; abundance: .; CDR3nt: TGTGCCAGCAGGCGGTGGGCCACCCAGGACACTGAAGCTTTCTTT; CDR3aa: CASRRWATQDTEAFF
len: 13; d_gene: .; v_gene: TRBV6-5; j_gene: TRBJ2-5; abundance: .; CDR3nt: TGTGCCAGCAGTTATCGTCAGGAAGGGACCCAGTACTTC; CDR3aa: CASSYRQEGTQYF
len: 14; d_gene: .; v_gene: TRBV5-4; j_gene: TRBJ2-5; abundance: .; CDR3nt: TGTGCCACCAAGCTTGAAAACCTGGGAGAGACCCAGTACTTC; CDR3aa: CATKLENLGETQYF
len: 13; d_gene: .; v_gene: TRBV10-3; j_gene: TRBJ2-1; abundance: .; CDR3nt: TGTGCCATCTTCATCCCCGACGACAATGAGCAGTTCTTC; CDR3aa: CAIFIPDDNEQFF
len: 14; d_gene: TRBD1; v_gene: TRBV7-9; j_gene: TRBJ1-5; abundance: .; CDR3nt: TGTGCCAGCAGCTGGACAGGAAGCAATCAGCCCCAGCATTTT; CDR3aa: CASSWTGSNQPQHF
len: 15; d_gene: .; v_gene: TRBV7-6; j_gene: TRBJ1-4; abundance: .; CDR3nt: TGTGCCAGCAGCTCCCCTGGTCCACTAAGGGGAAAACTGTTTTTT; CDR3aa: CASSSPGPLRGKLFF
len: 15; d_gene: .; v_gene: TRBV5-6; j_gene: TRBJ2-7; abundance: .; CDR3nt: TGTGCCAGCAGCTTGGAGACAAGAAACTCCTACGAGCAGTACTTC; CDR3aa: CASSLETRNSYEQYF
len: 18; d_gene: .; v_gene: TRBV6-1; j_gene: TRBJ2-2; abundance: few; CDR3nt: TGTGCCAGCAGTGAAGGGGCAGCCCAGTCCACGAACACCGGGGAGCTGTTTTTT; CDR3aa: CASSEGAAQSTNTGELFF
len: 15; d_gene: .; v_gene: TRBV14; j_gene: TRBJ1-1; abundance: few; CDR3nt: TGTGCCAGCAGCCAAGATGGTACTAGCTACACTGAAGCTTTCTTT; CDR3aa: CASSQDGTSYTEAFF
len: 16; d_gene: .; v_gene: TRBV21-1; j_gene: TRBJ1-4; abundance: once; CDR3nt: TGTGCCAGCAGCAAAGAGTGTACAGAAACTAATGAAAAACTGTTTTTT; CDR3aa: CASSKECTETNEKLFF
len: 15; d_gene: .; v_gene: TRBV27; j_gene: TRBJ2-7; abundance: once; CDR3nt: TGTGCCAGCAGACCCGCGGGGAGTCGAGGAAGCGAGCAGTACTTC; CDR3aa: CASRPAGSRGSEQYF
len: 15; d_gene: TRBD1; v_gene: TRBV5-5; j_gene: TRBJ1-1; abundance: .; CDR3nt: TGTGCCAGCAGCTCGCAGGGGGCAGTGAACACTGAAGCTTTCTTT; CDR3aa: CASSSQGAVNTEAFF
len: 16; d_gene: TRBD2; v_gene: TRBV5-1; j_gene: TRBJ2-3; abundance: .; CDR3nt: TGCGCCAGCAGCTTGGTTGGTAGCGGGGACACAGATACGCAGTATTTT; CDR3aa: CASSLVGSGDTDTQYF
len: 16; d_gene: .; v_gene: TRBV30; j_gene: TRBJ1-4; abundance: .; CDR3nt: TGTGCCTGGAGTGTACCGAGCCGGGACACGCTTGAAAAACTGTTTTTT; CDR3aa: CAWSVPSRDTLEKLFF
len: 16; d_gene: TRBD2; v_gene: TRBV7-6; j_gene: TRBJ2-2; abundance: few; CDR3nt: TGTGCCAGCAGCTTAGGAGCGGGGGCCTCGACCGGGGAGCTGTTTTTT; CDR3aa: CASSLGAGASTGELFF
len: 17; d_gene: TRBD1; v_gene: TRBV28; j_gene: TRBJ1-2; abundance: .; CDR3nt: TGTGCCAGCAGTTTAGGGACAGGTGGCGCTTGGAACTATGGCTACACCTTC; CDR3aa: CASSLGTGGAWNYGYTF
len: 16; d_gene: TRBD2; v_gene: TRBV5-1; j_gene: TRBJ2-7; abundance: .; CDR3nt: TGCGCCAGCAGCTTGGATCTAGCGGGGGCCTTCTACGAGCAGTACTTC; CDR3aa: CASSLDLAGAFYEQYF
len: 13; d_gene: .; v_gene: TRBV4-2; j_gene: TRBJ1-5; abundance: .; CDR3nt: TGTGCCAGCAGCCAAGATTACAATCAGCCCCAGCATTTT; CDR3aa: CASSQDYNQPQHF
len: 13; d_gene: .; v_gene: TRBV6-5; j_gene: TRBJ2-2; abundance: .; CDR3nt: TGTGCCAGCGACGGGATAAACACCGGGGAGCTGTTTTTT; CDR3aa: CASDGINTGELFF
len: 12; d_gene: TRBD1; v_gene: TRBV29-1; j_gene: TRBJ1-1; abundance: .; CDR3nt: TGCAGCGTTAAGACAGGGGGCACTGAAGCTTTCTTT; CDR3aa: CSVKTGGTEAFF
len: 12; d_gene: TRBD1; v_gene: TRBV19; j_gene: TRBJ1-1; abundance: medium-sized; CDR3nt: TGTGCCAGCGGACAGGGGTTGACTGAAGCTTTCTTT; CDR3aa: CASGQGLTEAFF
len: 14; d_gene: TRBD1; v_gene: TRBV7-2; j_gene: TRBJ2-5; abundance: .; CDR3nt: TGTGCCAGCAGCTTCGACAGGGTAACGGAGACCCAGTACTTC; CDR3aa: CASSFDRVTETQYF